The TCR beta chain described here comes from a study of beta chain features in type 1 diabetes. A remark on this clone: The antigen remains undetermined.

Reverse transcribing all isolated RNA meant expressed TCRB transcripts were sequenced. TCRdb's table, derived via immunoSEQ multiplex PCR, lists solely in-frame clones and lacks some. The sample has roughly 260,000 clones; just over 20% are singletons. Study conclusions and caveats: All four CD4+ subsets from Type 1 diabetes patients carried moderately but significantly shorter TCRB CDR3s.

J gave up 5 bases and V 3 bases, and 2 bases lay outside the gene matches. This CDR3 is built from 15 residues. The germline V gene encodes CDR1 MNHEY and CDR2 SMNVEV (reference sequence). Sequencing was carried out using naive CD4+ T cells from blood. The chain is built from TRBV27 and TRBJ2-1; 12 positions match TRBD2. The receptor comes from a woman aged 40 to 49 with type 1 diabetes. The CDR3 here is CASSFLAGGNNEQFF. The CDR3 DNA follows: TGTGCCAGCAGTTTCCTAGCGGGGGGGAACAATGAGCAGTTCTTC.